The T cell receptor beta chain under discussion was sequenced for a study of shared clonotypes between healthy human individuals. Study conclusions and caveats: Larger estimated richness was generally recorded for naive subsets relative to memory subsets. Several donors shared around 5.2% of their naive CD4 clonotypes. Clonotypes not shared had lower generation probabilities than those common to all four donors.

Naive CD8 populations comprised CD45RO-negative cells positively selected for CCR7, excluding terminally differentiated effector memory CD45RA+ cells. The trim removed 0 bases at V and 5 bases at J, leaving 5 bases unmatched. The CDR3 totals 17 residues. From germline, CDR1 is LNHNV and CDR2 YYDKDF (reference sequence). Comment on this clone: Its antigen is still unknown.

Sequencing was at deep level. Data came from immunoSEQ multiplex PCR; TCRdb stores just in-frame clones and leaves some out. The data hold around 2,000,000 clones, with 90% to 95% observed a single time. Sequencing used naive CD8+ T cells from PBMCs. This sequence was found in a man aged 18 to 29 in good health. Some clones in this sample may be carry-over from other donors' samples. This chain joins TRBV15 and TRBJ2-2; 11 nucleotides align to TRBD2. CDR3 in amino acids: CATSRDLAGGRTGELFF. The CDR3 region has the DNA TGTGCCACCAGCAGAGACTTAGCGGGAGGGCGGACCGGGGAGCTGTTTTTT.